One sample yielded the 10 T cell receptor beta chains listed below, sequenced in a study of CD8 T cells in Susac syndrome. Reverse transcription of roughly 0.5 to 1 ug RNA was carried out with random hexamers. MiXCR, run by TCRdb on the immunoSEQ multiplex PCR reads, gives a single entry per CDR3 protein. This table holds roughly 67,000 distinct CDR3 sequences, about 95% found once. Material: CD8+ T cells from PBMCs. These receptors all come from a human donor with multiple sclerosis.

V is TRBV7-2 and J is TRBJ2-3; no definite D call. Per germline, CDR1 SGHTA and CDR2 FQGNSA. V shed 6 bases and J shed 1 base, with 8 bases lying between them. The CDR3 length is 13 residues. The CDR3 nucleotides read TGTGCCAGCAGTGACCACGGCACAGATACGCAGTATTTT. Protein sequence: CASSDHGTDTQYF.

J is TRBJ1-2 and V is TRBV12-3 or TRBV12-4; no reliable D call. Deletions cut 2 bases from V and 8 bases from J, with 12 bases between. This CDR3 has 13 amino acids. In DNA, the CDR3 is TGTGCCAGCAGTTTAAGGGAATGGGAGGGCTACACCTTC. Its protein product is CASSLREWEGYTF.

The V and J genes are TRBV19 and TRBJ1-1; 12 nucleotides line up with TRBD1. V lost 1 base and J lost 3; bases outside the gene matches: 6. The CDR3 consists of 17 residues. Germline assignment: CDR1 LNHDA and CDR2 SQIVND (reference sequence). The chain's CDR3 is CASSIAPGQGADTEAFF. In DNA form, the CDR3 reads TGTGCCAGTAGTATAGCCCCGGGACAGGGGGCAGACACTGAAGCTTTCTTT.

V and J are TRBV10-3 and TRBJ1-1; D might be TRBD1 (5 bases). The V end was cut by 9 bases, the J end by 3 bases, with 23 bases between. This CDR3 comprises 16 residues. In germline, CDR1 is ENHRY, CDR2 SYGVKD. CDR3 amino acids: CAMRDSSHGGDTEAFF. In DNA, the CDR3 is TGTGCCATGAGAGACTCTAGCCACGGGGGGGACACTGAAGCTTTCTTT.

The chain links TRBV11-2 to TRBJ2-5, with TRBD1 matching over 8 bases. The germline V gene has CDR1 SGHAT and CDR2 FQNNGV. V lost 2 bases, J lost 2 bases, and 7 bases stayed unmatched. The CDR3 has 16 amino acids. For the CDR3, the DNA is TGTGCCAGCAGCTTACGCCCGGGACAGGAACAAGAGACCCAGTACTTC. Its translation is CASSLRPGQEQETQYF.

This sequence joins TRBV29-1 and TRBJ2-1, with 7 bases matching TRBD1. Trimming took 5 bases from V and 6 from J; bases not matched to a gene: 4. CDR1 is SQVTM and CDR2 is ANQGSEA in the germline V gene. This CDR3 has 12 amino acids. The CDR3 loop is CSVRDRVNEQFF. The CDR3 nucleotides read TGCAGCGTTCGGGACAGAGTCAATGAGCAGTTCTTC.

The rearrangement links TRBV11-2 to TRBJ2-1; weak D call: TRBD2 (5 bases). This CDR3 is built from 14 residues. Germline V gene sequence: CDR1 SGHAT, CDR2 FQNNGV. V was clipped by 4 bases and J by 5 bases, with 12 bases between them. The CDR3 protein is CASSSRGNHNEQFF. In DNA form, the CDR3 reads TGTGCCAGCAGCTCCAGAGGGAACCACAATGAGCAGTTCTTC. Full variable domain (outside the CDR3, taken from reference TRBV11-2 and TRBJ2-1): EAGVAQSPRYKIIEKRQSVAFWCNPISGHATLYWYQQILGQGPKLLIQFQNNGVVDDSQLPKDRFSAERLKGVDSTLKIQPAKLEDSAVYLCASSSRGNHNEQFFGPGTRLTVL.

The chain combines TRBV27 with TRBJ1-5, with D perhaps TRBD1 (5 bases). CDR1 is MNHEY and CDR2 is SMNVEV in the germline V gene (reference sequence). This CDR3 comprises 14 residues. V shed 3 bases and J shed 3 bases, with 9 bases lying between them. DNA for the CDR3: TGTGCCAGCAGTTTTTCGGGGGACAATCAGCCCCAGCATTTT. The encoded protein is CASSFSGDNQPQHF.

Points on this clonotype: One end of the junction is discordant with germline, which a read error may explain. The genes are TRBV5-1 and TRBJ2-1; TRBD2 matches at 8 bases. In germline, CDR1 is SGHRS, CDR2 YFSETQ. The CDR3 has 13 residues. The CDR3 nucleotides read TGCGCCAGCAGCCCGGCGGGGGGAGGGCCGGTCCTCTTC. Translation: CASSPAGGGPVLF.

V usage is TRBV9 and J usage is TRBJ1-2, with a weak D call TRBD1 (6 bases). CDR3 size: 14 residues. Germline-derived CDR1 and CDR2 are SGDLS and YYNGEE. V was cut by 4 bases and J by 4 bases, with 14 bases left in between. CDR3 in amino acids: CASSFPGASYGYTF. As DNA, the CDR3 is TGTGCCAGCAGCTTCCCGGGGGCCTCCTATGGCTACACCTTC.